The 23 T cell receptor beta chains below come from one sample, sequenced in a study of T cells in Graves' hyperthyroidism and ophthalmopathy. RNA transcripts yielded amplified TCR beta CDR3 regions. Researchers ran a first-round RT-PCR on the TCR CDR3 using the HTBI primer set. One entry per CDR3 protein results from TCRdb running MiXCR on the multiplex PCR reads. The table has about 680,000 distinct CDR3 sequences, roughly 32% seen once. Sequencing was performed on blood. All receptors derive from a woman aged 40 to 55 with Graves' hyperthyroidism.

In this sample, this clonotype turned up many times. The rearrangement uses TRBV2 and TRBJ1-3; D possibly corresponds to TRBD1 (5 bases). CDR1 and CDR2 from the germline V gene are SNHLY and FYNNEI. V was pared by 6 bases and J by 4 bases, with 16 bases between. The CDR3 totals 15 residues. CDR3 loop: CASSLTGAAGNTIYF. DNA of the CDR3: TGTGCCAGCAGCCTCACTGGGGCAGCCGGAAACACCATATATTTT.

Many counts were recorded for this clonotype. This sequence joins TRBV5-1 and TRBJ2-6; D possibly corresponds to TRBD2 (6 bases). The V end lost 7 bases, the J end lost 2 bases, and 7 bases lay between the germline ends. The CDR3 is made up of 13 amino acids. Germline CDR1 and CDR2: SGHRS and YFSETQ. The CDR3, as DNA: TGCGCCAGCCGGGAGCCTGGGGCCAACGTCCTGACTTTC. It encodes CASREPGANVLTF.

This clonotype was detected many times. The CDR3 DNA is TGCGCCAGCAGTGAGTCGACGGGGGACCCGTACTTC. Amino acids: CASSESTGDPYF. The chain combines TRBV10-1 with TRBJ2-7; TRBD2 might be the D (6 bases). The CDR3 runs 12 residues. V gave up 0 bases and J gave up 12 bases, with 12 bases separating them. Germline V gene lookup returns CDR1 WNHNN and CDR2 SYGVQD (reference sequence).

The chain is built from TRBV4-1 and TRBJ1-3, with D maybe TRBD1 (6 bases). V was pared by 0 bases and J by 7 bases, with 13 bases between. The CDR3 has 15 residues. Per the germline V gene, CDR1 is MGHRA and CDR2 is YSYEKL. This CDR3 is CASSQEKGGRNTIYF. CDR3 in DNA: TGCGCCAGCAGCCAAGAGAAAGGGGGGAGGAACACCATATATTTT.

CDR3 protein: CASSPNGGRGEKLFF. In DNA form, the CDR3 reads TGTGCCAGCAGCCCAAACGGGGGGCGCGGTGAAAAACTGTTTTTT. This chain uses TRBV7-9 with TRBJ1-4, with D possibly TRBD1 on 6 matching bases. Germline V CDR1 and CDR2: SEHNR, FQNEAQ (reference sequence). Deletions cut 5 bases from V and 7 bases from J, with 17 bases between. This CDR3 comprises 15 residues.

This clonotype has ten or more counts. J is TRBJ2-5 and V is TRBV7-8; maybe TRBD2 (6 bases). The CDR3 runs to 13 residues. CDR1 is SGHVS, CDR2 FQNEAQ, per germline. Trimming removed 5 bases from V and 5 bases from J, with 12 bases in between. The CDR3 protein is CASSRGTWETQYF. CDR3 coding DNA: TGTGCCAGCAGCCGCGGGACGTGGGAGACCCAGTACTTC.

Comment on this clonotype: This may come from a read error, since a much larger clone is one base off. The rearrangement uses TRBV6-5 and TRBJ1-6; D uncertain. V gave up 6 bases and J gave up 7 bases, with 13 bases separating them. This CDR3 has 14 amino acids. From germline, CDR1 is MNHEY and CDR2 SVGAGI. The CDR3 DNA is TGTGCCAGCAGCTCCTTGTGCGGCAATTCACCCCTCCACTTT. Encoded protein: CASSSLCGNSPLHF.

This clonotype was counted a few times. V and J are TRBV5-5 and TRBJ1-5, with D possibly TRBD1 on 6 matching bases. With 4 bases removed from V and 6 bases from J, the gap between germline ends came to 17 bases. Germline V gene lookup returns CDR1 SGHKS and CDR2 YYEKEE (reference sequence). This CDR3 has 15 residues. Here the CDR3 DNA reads TGTGCCAGCAGCCAAGATTTAGAGGGGGGTCAGCCCCAGCATTTT. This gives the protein CASSQDLEGGQPQHF.

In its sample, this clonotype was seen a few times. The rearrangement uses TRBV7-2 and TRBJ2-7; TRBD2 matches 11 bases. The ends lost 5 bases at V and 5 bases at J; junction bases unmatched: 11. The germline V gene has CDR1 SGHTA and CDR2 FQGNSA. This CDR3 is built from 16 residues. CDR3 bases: TGTGCCAGCAGCCCACGCGGGGCTAGCGGGAGGAACGAGCAGTACTTC. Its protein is CASSPRGASGRNEQYF.

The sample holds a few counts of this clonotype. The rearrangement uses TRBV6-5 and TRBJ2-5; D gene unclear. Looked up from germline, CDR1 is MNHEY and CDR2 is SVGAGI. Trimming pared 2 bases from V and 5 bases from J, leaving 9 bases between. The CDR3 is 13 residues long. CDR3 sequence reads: CASSYLKRETQYF. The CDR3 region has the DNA TGTGCCAGCAGTTACCTGAAGAGGGAGACCCAGTACTTC.

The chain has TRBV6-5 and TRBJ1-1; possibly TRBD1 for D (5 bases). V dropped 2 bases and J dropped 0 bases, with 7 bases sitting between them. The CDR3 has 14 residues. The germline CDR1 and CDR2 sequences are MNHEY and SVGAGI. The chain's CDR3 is CASSYQTVNTEAFF. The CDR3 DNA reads TGTGCCAGCAGTTACCAGACAGTGAACACTGAAGCTTTCTTT.

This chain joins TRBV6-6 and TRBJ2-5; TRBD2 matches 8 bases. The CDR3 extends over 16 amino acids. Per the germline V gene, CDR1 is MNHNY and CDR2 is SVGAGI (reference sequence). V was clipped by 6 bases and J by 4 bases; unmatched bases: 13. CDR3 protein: CASRGGLARTSETQYF. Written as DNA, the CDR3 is TGTGCCAGCAGGGGAGGACTAGCAAGAACCTCAGAGACCCAGTACTTC.

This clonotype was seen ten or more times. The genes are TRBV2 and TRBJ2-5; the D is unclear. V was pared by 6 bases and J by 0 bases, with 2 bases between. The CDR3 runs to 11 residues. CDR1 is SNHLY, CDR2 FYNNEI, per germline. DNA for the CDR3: TGTGCCAGCAGCGACCAAGAGACCCAGTACTTC. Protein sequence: CASSDQETQYF.

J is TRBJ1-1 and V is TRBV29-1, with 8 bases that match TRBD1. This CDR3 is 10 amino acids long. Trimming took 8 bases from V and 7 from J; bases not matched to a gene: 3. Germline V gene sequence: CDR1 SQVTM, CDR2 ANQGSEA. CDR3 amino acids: CSSGQDEAFF. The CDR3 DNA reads TGCAGCTCGGGACAGGATGAAGCTTTCTTT.

The CDR3 DNA is TGTGCCAGCACACCGGGACAGGGCGGGAATGAAAAACTGTTTTTT. Protein sequence: CASTPGQGGNEKLFF. J is TRBJ1-4 and V is TRBV2; 9 nucleotides line up with TRBD1. Germline CDR1 SNHLY, CDR2 FYNNEI. This CDR3 is 15 amino acids long. J lost 5 bases, V lost 7 bases, and 8 bases had no gene match. The full variable domain, completed using reference TRBV2 and TRBJ1-4, is EPEVTQTPSHQVTQMGQEVILRCVPISNHLYFYWYRQILGQKVEFLVSFYNNEISEKSEIFDDQFSVERPDGSNFTLKIRSTKLEDSAMYFCASTPGQGGNEKLFFGSGTQLSVL.

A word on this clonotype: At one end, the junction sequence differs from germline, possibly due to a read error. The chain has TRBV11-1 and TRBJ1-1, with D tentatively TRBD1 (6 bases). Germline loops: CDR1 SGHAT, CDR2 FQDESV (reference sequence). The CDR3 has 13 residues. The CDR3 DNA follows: TGTGCCAGCGGCTCCCTCGGGGGCACTGAAGCTCTCTTT. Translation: CASGSLGGTEALF.

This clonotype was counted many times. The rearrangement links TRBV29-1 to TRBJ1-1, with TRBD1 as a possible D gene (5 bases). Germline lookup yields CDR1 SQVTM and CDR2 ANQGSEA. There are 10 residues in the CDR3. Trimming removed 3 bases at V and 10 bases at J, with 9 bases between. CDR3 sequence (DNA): TGCAGCGTTGATGACAGCCTAGCTTTCTTT. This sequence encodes CSVDDSLAFF.

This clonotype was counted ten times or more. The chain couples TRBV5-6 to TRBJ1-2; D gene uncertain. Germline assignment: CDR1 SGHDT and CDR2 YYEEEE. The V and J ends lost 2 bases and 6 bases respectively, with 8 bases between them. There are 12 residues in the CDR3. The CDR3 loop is CASSFGQNGYTF. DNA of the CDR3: TGTGCCAGCAGCTTCGGGCAGAATGGCTACACCTTC.

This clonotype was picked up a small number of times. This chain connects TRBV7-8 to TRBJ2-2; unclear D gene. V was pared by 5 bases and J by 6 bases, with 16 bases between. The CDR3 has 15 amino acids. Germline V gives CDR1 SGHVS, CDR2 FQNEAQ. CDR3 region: CASSRHPTRSGELFF. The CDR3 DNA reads TGTGCCAGCAGCCGACACCCGACCCGATCCGGGGAGCTGTTTTTT.

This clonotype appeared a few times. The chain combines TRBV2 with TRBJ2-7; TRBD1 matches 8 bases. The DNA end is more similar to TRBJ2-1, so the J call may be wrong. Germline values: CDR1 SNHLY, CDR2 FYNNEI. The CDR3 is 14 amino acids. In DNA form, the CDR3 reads TGTGCCAGCAGTGAGACGACAGGGGACGATGAGCAGTTCTTC. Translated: CASSETTGDDEQFF.

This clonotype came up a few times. The chain's CDR3 is CASSPLPGWTGGYTF. The CDR3, as DNA: TGTGCCAGCAGCCCCCTCCCGGGGTGGACGGGGGGCTACACCTTC. The chain links TRBV9 to TRBJ1-2; no clear D. The ends were cut back, 4 bases at V and 8 bases at J, with 21 bases in the middle. CDR1 and CDR2 (germline): SGDLS, YYNGEE. This CDR3 spans 15 amino acids.

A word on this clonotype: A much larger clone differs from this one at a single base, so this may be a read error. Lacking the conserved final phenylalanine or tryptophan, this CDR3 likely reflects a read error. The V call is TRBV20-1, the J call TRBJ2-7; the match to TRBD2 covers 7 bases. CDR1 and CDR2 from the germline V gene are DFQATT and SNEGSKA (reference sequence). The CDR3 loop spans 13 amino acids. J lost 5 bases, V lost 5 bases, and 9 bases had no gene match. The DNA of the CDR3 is TGCAGTGCTTTCCACAGCGGGGTGGACGAGCAGTACCTC. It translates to CSAFHSGVDEQYL.

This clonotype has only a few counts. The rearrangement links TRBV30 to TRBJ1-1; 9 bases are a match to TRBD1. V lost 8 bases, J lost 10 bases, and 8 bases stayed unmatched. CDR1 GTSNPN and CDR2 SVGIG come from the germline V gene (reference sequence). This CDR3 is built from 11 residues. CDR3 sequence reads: CAIGTGRGAFF. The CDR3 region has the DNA TGTGCCATCGGGACAGGGAGGGGAGCTTTCTTT.